This is a list of T cell receptor beta chains from one sample in a study of T-cell reconstitution after alpha-beta-depleted transplantation in children. In TCRdb, the PCR reads were re-called with MiXCR into one record per CDR3 protein. The data contain about 600,000 distinct CDR3 sequences, about 11% of them seen just once; the ten biggest clones take up less than 4.5%. Sequences were derived from PBMCs from the stem cell graft donor, sampled from the stem cell graft. These receptors came from a human donor who donated a stem cell graft to a child with acute myeloid leukemia. Each CDR3 is given with its conserved first and last residue. A D gene is named only where the DNA matches it firmly. Size is omitted from some rows. Given values are once, few, many or a class for expanded clones.

d_call	v_call	clone_size	j_call	cdr3_aa	cdr3_nt
NA	TRBV20-1	few	TRBJ1-2	CSARGSGGAAYGYTF	TGCAGTGCTAGGGGATCCGGGGGGGCGGCGTATGGCTACACCTTC
TRBD1	TRBV10-3	many	TRBJ2-5	CAISKGQVQETQYF	TGTGCCATCAGCAAGGGACAGGTACAAGAGACCCAGTACTTC
NA	TRBV4-3	many	TRBJ2-2	CASSQDKTGELFF	TGCGCCAGCAGCCAAGATAAGACCGGGGAGCTGTTTTTT
TRBD1	TRBV28	NA	TRBJ1-1	CASSLSPGQGALAKLGTEAFF	TGTGCCAGCAGTTTATCACCGGGACAGGGGGCGCTGGCTAAGCTGGGCACTGAAGCTTTCTTT
NA	TRBV5-1	few	TRBJ1-3	CASSSQGHGNTIYF	TGCGCCAGCAGCTCCCAGGGGCATGGAAACACCATATATTTT
NA	TRBV6-2/TRBV6-3	NA	TRBJ2-7	CASSDPTYEQYF	TGTGCCAGCAGTGATCCGACCTACGAGCAGTACTTC
TRBD2	TRBV7-2	NA	TRBJ2-2	CASSLVSGRLGTGELFF	TGTGCCAGCAGCTTAGTTTCCGGGAGGTTAGGAACCGGGGAGCTGTTTTTT
NA	TRBV7-9	NA	TRBJ2-7	CASSLAGPGAYEQYF	TGTGCCAGCAGCTTAGCGGGACCGGGCGCCTACGAGCAGTACTTC
NA	TRBV15	many	TRBJ2-1	CATSRGGVYNEQFF	TGTGCCACCAGCAGGGGAGGTGTGTACAATGAGCAGTTCTTC
NA	TRBV20-1	few	TRBJ1-5	CSARDMTVKQPQHF	TGCAGTGCTAGAGATATGACAGTGAAACAGCCCCAGCATTTT
TRBD1	TRBV7-2	NA	TRBJ2-2	CASSANLQGSGELFF	TGTGCCAGCAGCGCCAACTTACAGGGGTCCGGGGAGCTGTTTTTT
TRBD2	TRBV10-3	many	TRBJ2-3	CAIRTSGAIHTQYF	TGTGCCATCAGGACTAGCGGTGCGATCCACACGCAGTATTTT
NA	TRBV7-6	few	TRBJ2-1	CASSLVPGPQTTYNEQFF	TGTGCCAGCAGCTTAGTTCCCGGGCCCCAAACCACCTACAATGAGCAGTTCTTC
NA	TRBV3-1	few	TRBJ2-2	CASSQGASIGELFF	TGTGCCAGCAGCCAAGGCGCTAGCATCGGGGAGCTGTTTTTT
NA	TRBV29-1	NA	TRBJ2-7	CSVERVQSYEQYF	TGCAGCGTGGAAAGGGTCCAGTCCTACGAGCAGTACTTC
NA	TRBV10-3	many	TRBJ1-2	CAISELYRDEIGVYGYTF	TGTGCCATCAGTGAGTTGTACAGGGATGAAATTGGGGTCTATGGCTACACCTTC
NA	TRBV5-1	many	TRBJ2-1	CASTSGLNNEQFF	TGCGCCAGCACCTCTGGACTAAACAATGAGCAGTTCTTC
TRBD2	TRBV20-1	NA	TRBJ2-1	CSASGVASRYNEQFF	TGCAGTGCAAGCGGGGTCGCCTCTCGATACAATGAGCAGTTCTTC
NA	TRBV7-2	few	TRBJ2-3	CASSKPAGADTQYF	TGTGCCAGCAGCAAACCTGCCGGGGCAGATACGCAGTATTTT
NA	TRBV6-5	few	TRBJ2-7	CASSYSMRDPSYEQYF	TGTGCCAGCAGTTACTCGATGCGCGATCCCTCCTACGAGCAGTACTTC
NA	TRBV30	few	TRBJ2-4	CACGGQSLAKNIQYF	TGTGCCTGTGGTGGACAGAGCTTAGCCAAAAACATTCAGTACTTC
NA	TRBV6-1	NA	TRBJ1-2	CASSGPLRGGGYTF	TGTGCCAGCAGTGGTCCCCTCAGGGGAGGGGGCTACACCTTC
TRBD1	TRBV6-1	many	TRBJ1-5	CASSAADRGSNQPQHF	TGTGCCAGCAGTGCCGCGGACAGGGGGAGCAATCAGCCCCAGCATTTT
NA	TRBV12-3/TRBV12-4	NA	TRBJ1-1	CASSLSQVLNTEAFF	TGTGCCAGCAGTTTATCTCAGGTTCTGAACACTGAAGCTTTCTTT
TRBD2	TRBV29-1	few	TRBJ2-2	CSVRGTSGNSGELFF	TGCAGCGTCCGGGGCACTAGCGGGAATAGCGGGGAGCTGTTTTTT
TRBD1	TRBV7-6	NA	TRBJ2-5	CASSLAGTVQETQYF	TGTGCCAGCAGCTTAGCGGGGACAGTACAAGAGACCCAGTACTTC
TRBD2	TRBV7-2	NA	TRBJ2-1	CASSTLLAAPYNEQFF	TGTGCCAGCAGCACCTTACTAGCGGCACCCTACAATGAGCAGTTCTTC
TRBD2	TRBV20-1	NA	TRBJ2-3	CSAIDTSGRGSGTDTQYF	TGCAGTGCTATCGATACTAGCGGGAGGGGTTCTGGCACAGATACGCAGTATTTT